This T cell receptor (beta chain) emerged from a study of blood T cell repertoires in COVID-19. Study at large: Collection of acute and convalescent COVID-19 samples took place in the United States, Italy and Spain. The analysed material was cDNA or gDNA that came from T cells, B-cell-depleted T cells, or PBMCs.

Original analysis: Reference gene primer amplification in the assay estimated nucleated cell counts. Method: immunoSEQ multiplex PCR; TCRdb's copy keeps in-frame clones and lacks some. From that table come the V and J calls and clone size; the DNA was used to work out D and trimming. The repertoire holds about 270,000 clones, with 70% to 90% as singletons. The CDR3 has 14 amino acids. Germline V gene data show CDR1 as SQVTM and CDR2 as ANQGSEA. V lost 1 base and J 8 bases, leaving 14 bases between the germline ends. The gene calls are TRBV29-1 and TRBJ1-4, with D tentatively TRBD1 (6 bases). The TCR comes from a woman in her 30s with acute COVID-19. The material sequenced was PBMCs or T cells enriched from blood (not recorded which). The CDR3 bases are TGCAGCGTTGAAGGAGGGACAACGGAGGAAAAACTGTTTTTT. Protein sequence: CSVEGGTTEEKLFF.